These T cell receptor beta chains were read from a single sample in a study of fetal regulatory T cell absence and autoimmunity. Method: immunoSEQ multiplex PCR; TCRdb's copy keeps in-frame clones and lacks some. The sample consists of tens of thousands of clones, around 83% of them appearing once. The specimen sequenced was cord blood. These receptors were collected from a newborn boy with IPEX syndrome. Both conserved end residues are part of each CDR3. Each record gives: D gene, J gene, V gene, clone size, CDR3 DNA, CDR3 protein. D genes are given only for firm matches. For some rows the clone size is stated as once, few or many, or as a class when expanded; others skip it.

-,TRBJ2-7,TRBV5-1,-,TGCGCCAGCAGCTTGGGACAGCTTTACGAGCAGTACTTC,CASSLGQLYEQYF
TRBD1,TRBJ1-1,TRBV5-1,few,TGCGCCAGCAGCTGGGACAGGGGGAACACTGAAGCTTTCTTT,CASSWDRGNTEAFF
-,TRBJ2-7,TRBV2,-,TGTGCCAGCAGTTCCGACAGACCGAACTACGAGCAGTACTTC,CASSSDRPNYEQYF
TRBD2,TRBJ2-3,TRBV18,-,TGTGCCAGCTCACCCCGGATAAGCGGGGGGAGCACAGATACGCAGTATTTT,CASSPRISGGSTDTQYF
-,TRBJ1-3,TRBV4-3,-,TGCGCCAGCAGCCAAGACTGGACCTCTGGAAACACCATATATTTT,CASSQDWTSGNTIYF
-,TRBJ1-1,TRBV10-3,-,TGTGCCATCAGTGAGTCGGGGGGGGTGAGCTCGGAAGCTTTCTTT,CAISESGGVSSEAFF
TRBD1,TRBJ2-1,TRBV6-5,once,TGTGCCAGCAGTTACTCGCCAGGGGGCTACAATGAGCAGTTCTTC,CASSYSPGGYNEQFF
TRBD1,TRBJ1-2,TRBV6-6,-,TGTGCCACTTATACCGGGACAGGGAACTATGGCTACACCTTC,CATYTGTGNYGYTF
-,TRBJ2-2,TRBV6-5,once,TGTGCCAGCAGTTACAGGGACGGTACCGGGGAGCTGTTTTTT,CASSYRDGTGELFF
-,TRBJ2-1,TRBV2,once,TGTGCCAGCAGTGAGTGGAACAGGATCAATGAGCAGTTCTTC,CASSEWNRINEQFF
TRBD1,TRBJ2-7,TRBV7-2,-,TGTGCCAGCAGTCATCCCGACAGGGGCTCCATCGAGCAGTACTTC,CASSHPDRGSIEQYF
-,TRBJ1-1,TRBV6-5,once,TGTGCCAGCAGTGAACAGGGGAACACTGAAGCTTTCTTT,CASSEQGNTEAFF
TRBD1,TRBJ2-1,TRBV4-2,-,TGTGCCAGCAGCCAGGCCGGGACAGGGTCCTACAATGAGCAGTTCTTC,CASSQAGTGSYNEQFF
TRBD1,TRBJ1-2,TRBV9,-,TGTGCCAGCAGCCTTGACAGGGCTCCTAACTATGGCTACACCTTC,CASSLDRAPNYGYTF
-,TRBJ1-1,TRBV27,-,TGTGCCAGCAGTTTAAGCGGGGGGCGCACTGAAGCTTTCTTT,CASSLSGGRTEAFF
-,TRBJ2-7,TRBV27,-,TGTGCCAGCAGTTTATCCTACGAGCAGTACTTC,CASSLSYEQYF
-,TRBJ2-1,TRBV13,-,TGTGCCAGCAGCCTCCAGACGGGGGGCCTATCCGAGCAGTTCTTC,CASSLQTGGLSEQFF
-,TRBJ1-3,TRBV7-9,-,TGTGCCAGCAGCTTATTCGCCTCTGGAAACACCATATATTTT,CASSLFASGNTIYF
-,TRBJ2-1,TRBV7-2,-,TGTGCCAGCGGGGGCGGGGGCCACAATGAGCAGTTCTTC,CASGGGGHNEQFF
-,TRBJ2-1,TRBV20-1,-,TGCAGTGCTAGATCCGGGACTGAGCAGTTCTTC,CSARSGTEQFF
-,TRBJ2-1,TRBV7-2,-,TGTGCCAGCAGCTTACACGGGGTATACAATGAGCAGTTCTTC,CASSLHGVYNEQFF
TRBD2,TRBJ2-1,TRBV6-4,-,TGTGCCAGCAGTGATGGACTAGCGGGCAATGAGCAGTTCTTC,CASSDGLAGNEQFF
-,TRBJ1-1,TRBV27,-,TGTGCCAGCAGTCCCCAGCTGAACACTGAAGCTTTCTTT,CASSPQLNTEAFF
TRBD2,TRBJ2-7,TRBV15,few,TGTGCCACCAGCAGATACGGGACTAGCGGAGCCTACGAGCAGTACTTC,CATSRYGTSGAYEQYF
-,TRBJ2-1,TRBV10-3,-,TGTGCCATCAGTGGCCGGGACGATTACAATGAGCAGTTCTTC,CAISGRDDYNEQFF
-,TRBJ1-1,TRBV15,-,TGTGCCACCAGCAGCGACAGGACTAACACTGAAGCTTTCTTT,CATSSDRTNTEAFF
-,TRBJ2-7,TRBV30,-,TGTGCCTGGAGCACACAGGGCTACGAGCAGTACTTC,CAWSTQGYEQYF
TRBD1,TRBJ1-1,TRBV11-2,-,TGTGCCAGCAGCCTGAGACAGGGGGAGGAAGCTTTCTTT,CASSLRQGEEAFF
-,TRBJ2-2,TRBV6-5,-,TGTGCCAGCAGTTATGACAGCACCGGGGAGCTGTTTTTT,CASSYDSTGELFF
-,TRBJ2-7,TRBV20-1,once,TGCAGTGCTCGCAGTACCTACGAGCAGTACTTC,CSARSTYEQYF
-,TRBJ1-5,TRBV19,-,TGTGCCAGTAGTATTTTTGGAGGACTAGGCAATCAGCCCCAGCATTTT,CASSIFGGLGNQPQHF
TRBD1,TRBJ2-2,TRBV2,-,TGTGCCAGCGAAGTGGGACAGGGGGACACCGGGGAGCTGTTTTTT,CASEVGQGDTGELFF
-,TRBJ2-7,TRBV5-1,-,TGCGCCAGCAGGGACCCCGGGACGGACTACGAGCAGTACTTC,CASRDPGTDYEQYF
-,TRBJ1-1,TRBV4-1,-,TGCGCCAGCAGCCAAGAGGTAGGCCAGGCTGAGGCAAAAGCTTTCTTT,CASSQEVGQAEAKAFF
-,TRBJ2-2,TRBV4-1,-,TGCGCCAGCAGCCAAGATCCGGGACACACCGGGGAGCTGTTTTTT,CASSQDPGHTGELFF
TRBD2,TRBJ2-7,TRBV13,few,TGTGCCAGCAGCTCCCCGACTAGCGGGGGGGAAGTTGAGCAGTACTTC,CASSSPTSGGEVEQYF
-,TRBJ1-2,TRBV5-6,few,TGTGCCAGCAGCTTGGCCGAGGGGGGAGGCTACACCTTC,CASSLAEGGGYTF
TRBD2,TRBJ2-7,TRBV11-2,-,TGTGCCAGCAGCCTCCCGACTAGCCTCTACGAGCAGTACTTC,CASSLPTSLYEQYF
TRBD1,TRBJ1-2,TRBV10-1,-,TGCGCCAGCAGTGAGTGGGAGACAGGGGGCGCCTATGGCTACACCTTC,CASSEWETGGAYGYTF
TRBD1,TRBJ1-1,TRBV2,-,TGTGCCAGCAGATACCGGGACAGGGTGTTAAACACTGAAGCTTTCTTT,CASRYRDRVLNTEAFF
TRBD1,TRBJ2-7,TRBV27,-,TGTGCCAGCAGTCCGTGGGACAGGGCCTACGAGCAGTACTTC,CASSPWDRAYEQYF
TRBD2,TRBJ2-5,TRBV7-9,-,TGTGCCAGCAGCTTGGTCGGACTAGCGGTCCAAGAGACCCAGTACTTC,CASSLVGLAVQETQYF
-,TRBJ2-1,TRBV2,-,TGTGCCAGCAAGGACCTGGGAAGTGAGCAGTTCTTC,CASKDLGSEQFF
-,TRBJ1-5,TRBV27,-,TGTGCCAGCAGTTTAATCGATCCAGGGGGCAATCAGCCCCAGCATTTT,CASSLIDPGGNQPQHF
TRBD2,TRBJ2-3,TRBV19,-,TGTGCCAGTAGTATTGCAAGCGGGGGGGCTGGAGATACGCAGTATTTT,CASSIASGGAGDTQYF
TRBD2,TRBJ2-3,TRBV11-3,-,TGTGCCAGCAGCTTAACCGGGGGGATATCAGATACGCAGTATTTT,CASSLTGGISDTQYF
-,TRBJ2-7,TRBV29-1,-,TGCAGCGTTGAAGGGGGAGGGGGCGCCCCCTACGAGCAGTACTTC,CSVEGGGGAPYEQYF
-,TRBJ1-3,TRBV6-6,once,TGTGCCAGCAGTTACTGGGGGGGCGTCTCTGGAAACACCATATATTTT,CASSYWGGVSGNTIYF
TRBD1,TRBJ2-7,TRBV14,few,TGTGCCAGCAGCCAGTTCCAGGGGGCCCCCTACGAGCAGTACTTC,CASSQFQGAPYEQYF
-,TRBJ1-2,TRBV18,-,TGTGCCAGCTCCCCGGACGGGAACTATGGCTACACCTTC,CASSPDGNYGYTF
TRBD2,TRBJ2-3,TRBV30,-,TGTGCCTGGAATAGCGGGAGGAGGAATACGCAGTATTTT,CAWNSGRRNTQYF
-,TRBJ1-1,TRBV5-4,-,TGTGCCAGCAGTGAAACGGGCACTGAAGCTTTCTTT,CASSETGTEAFF
-,TRBJ1-2,TRBV5-4,-,TGTGCCAGCAGCTTAGGGACGGGTAGTTATGGCTACACCTTC,CASSLGTGSYGYTF